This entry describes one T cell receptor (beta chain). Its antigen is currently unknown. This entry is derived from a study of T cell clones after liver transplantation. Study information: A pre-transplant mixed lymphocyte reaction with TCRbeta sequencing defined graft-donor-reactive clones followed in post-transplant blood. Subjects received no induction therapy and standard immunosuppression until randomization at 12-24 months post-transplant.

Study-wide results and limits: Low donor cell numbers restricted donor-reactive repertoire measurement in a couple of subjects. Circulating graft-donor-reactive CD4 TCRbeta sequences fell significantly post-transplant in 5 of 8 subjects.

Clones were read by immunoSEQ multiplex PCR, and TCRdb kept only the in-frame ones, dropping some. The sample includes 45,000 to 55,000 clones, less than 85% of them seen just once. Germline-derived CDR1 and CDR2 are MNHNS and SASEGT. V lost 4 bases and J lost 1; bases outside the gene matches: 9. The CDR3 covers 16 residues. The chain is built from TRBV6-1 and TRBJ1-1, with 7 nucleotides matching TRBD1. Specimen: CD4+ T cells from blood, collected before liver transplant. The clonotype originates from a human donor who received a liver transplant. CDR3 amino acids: CASSVGQGVRNTEAFF. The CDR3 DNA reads TGTGCCAGCAGTGTTGGCCAGGGGGTTCGGAACACTGAAGCTTTCTTT.